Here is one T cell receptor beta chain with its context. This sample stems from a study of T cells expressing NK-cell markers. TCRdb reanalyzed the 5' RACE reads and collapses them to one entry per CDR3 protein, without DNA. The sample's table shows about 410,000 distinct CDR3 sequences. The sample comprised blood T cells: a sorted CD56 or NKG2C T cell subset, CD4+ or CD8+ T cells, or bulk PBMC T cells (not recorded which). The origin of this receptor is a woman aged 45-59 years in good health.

The CDR3 sequence is CASSLETGADTQYF. V usage is TRBV14 and J usage is TRBJ2-3; TCRdb's D call of TRBD2 is untestable without DNA. This CDR3 comprises 14 residues. The germline V gene has CDR1 SGHDN and CDR2 FVKESK.